These T cell receptor beta chains were read from a single sample in a study of T cell responses to AZD1222 COVID-19 vaccine. TCRdb's copy holds only in-frame clones and misses some; the assay was immunoSEQ multiplex PCR. The data contain some 200,000 clones, 90% to 95% of them seen just once; the ten biggest clones take up around 1%. The starting material was peripheral blood, obtained on day 0 of MenACWY control vaccination. All receptors derive from an adult in good health. Both conserved end residues are part of each CDR3. D genes are given only for firm matches. Some rows have no size entry. The others give once, few or many, or a class for an expanded clone.

CASSPAGRTEAETQYF | TGTGCCAGCAGCCCTGCGGGACGCACAGAGGCGGAGACCCAGTACTTC | - | TRBJ2-5 | TRBV4-2 | -
CASSLAGPRREQYF | TGTGCCAGCAGCCTGGCGGGACCGAGGAGGGAGCAGTACTTC | - | TRBJ2-7 | TRBV6-5 | -
CASSPQAGPEETQYF | TGTGCCAGCAGCCCTCAAGCGGGGCCCGAAGAGACCCAGTACTTC | - | TRBJ2-5 | TRBV7-2 | TRBD2
CASSLARVGETQYF | TGCGCCAGCAGCTTGGCCCGGGTAGGGGAGACCCAGTACTTC | - | TRBJ2-5 | TRBV5-1 | -
CASSPNNEQFF | TGTGCCAGCTCACCCAACAATGAGCAGTTCTTC | - | TRBJ2-1 | TRBV18 | -
CASSEAGRASGANVLTF | TGTGCCAGCAGTGAAGCAGGGAGAGCCTCTGGGGCCAACGTCCTGACTTTC | - | TRBJ2-6 | TRBV6-1 | -
CATGRGGLMNTEAFF | TGTGCCACTGGCAGGGGGGGGCTAATGAACACTGAAGCTTTCTTT | once | TRBJ1-1 | TRBV15 | TRBD1
CASSLPGTGSSGNTIYF | TGTGCCAGCAGCCTACCCGGGACAGGAAGCTCTGGAAACACCATATATTTT | - | TRBJ1-3 | TRBV11-3 | TRBD1
CASSVVVVVGEGTSGSYEQYF | TGTGCCAGCAGCGTAGTCGTAGTCGTAGGGGAGGGGACTAGCGGGAGTTACGAGCAGTACTTC | once | TRBJ2-7 | TRBV9 | TRBD2
CASSPWTENSPLHF | TGTGCCAGCAGCCCCTGGACGGAAAATTCACCCCTCCACTTT | few | TRBJ1-6 | TRBV7-9 | -
CASSERTGGNTIYF | TGTGCCAGCAGCGAAAGGACAGGGGGAAACACCATATATTTT | - | TRBJ1-3 | TRBV9 | TRBD1
CASSQVRVPGQMNTEAFF | TGCGCCAGCAGCCAAGTCCGGGTTCCGGGACAAATGAACACTGAAGCTTTCTTT | - | TRBJ1-1 | TRBV4-1 | -
CAISESLAGAYNEQFF | TGTGCCATCAGTGAGTCTCTAGCGGGGGCGTACAATGAGCAGTTCTTC | - | TRBJ2-1 | TRBV10-3 | TRBD2
CASSLGQGSWKDGEKLFF | TGTGCCAGCAGCTTGGGGCAGGGAAGTTGGAAGGATGGGGAAAAACTGTTTTTT | - | TRBJ1-4 | TRBV7-9 | -
CASSMLLDRERTEAFF | TGTGCCAGCAGCATGCTCCTCGACAGGGAAAGGACTGAAGCTTTCTTT | - | TRBJ1-1 | TRBV9 | TRBD1
CASSVFGGQYTEAFF | TGCGCCAGCAGCGTCTTCGGGGGTCAGTACACTGAAGCTTTCTTT | - | TRBJ1-1 | TRBV5-1 | -
CASSLAGEGYGYTF | TGTGCCAGCAGCTTAGCTGGGGAAGGCTATGGCTACACCTTC | - | TRBJ1-2 | TRBV7-9 | -
CASSAGGVANEKLFF | TGTGCCAGCAGCGCGGGGGGGGTCGCTAATGAAAAACTGTTTTTT | - | TRBJ1-4 | TRBV3-1/TRBV3-2 | -
CASSRGEDFQPQHF | TGTGCCAGCAGTCGCGGAGAGGATTTCCAGCCCCAGCATTTT | - | TRBJ1-5 | TRBV2 | -
CASSQDPRTGYGYTF | TGTGCCAGCAGCCAAGATCCCAGGACAGGTTATGGCTACACCTTC | - | TRBJ1-2 | TRBV3-1/TRBV3-2 | TRBD1
CATADGRTYEQYF | TGTGCCACGGCGGACGGACGGACGTACGAGCAGTACTTC | - | TRBJ2-7 | TRBV10-3 | -
CAWSVENYNSPLHF | TGTGCCTGGAGTGTGGAAAACTATAATTCACCCCTCCACTTT | - | TRBJ1-6 | TRBV30 | -
CASSQLDRLPPGYTF | TGTGCCAGCAGCCAACTGGACAGGCTCCCTCCTGGCTACACCTTC | - | TRBJ1-2 | TRBV6-5 | TRBD1
CASSLGTGGYEQYF | TGCGCCAGCAGCTTAGGGACAGGGGGCTACGAGCAGTACTTC | - | TRBJ2-7 | TRBV5-1 | TRBD1
CASSQGGTNEKLFF | TGTGCCAGCAGCCAAGGGGGGACTAATGAAAAACTGTTTTTT | - | TRBJ1-4 | TRBV3-1/TRBV3-2 | -
CASSQRLGVNTEAFF | TGCGCCAGCAGCCAAAGATTAGGAGTGAACACTGAAGCTTTCTTT | - | TRBJ1-1 | TRBV4-3 | -
CASSAQPGSTEAFF | TGTGCCAGCAGCGCACAGCCAGGGAGCACTGAAGCTTTCTTT | once | TRBJ1-1 | TRBV3-1/TRBV3-2 | -
CAWSGLEGYEQYF | TGTGCCTGGAGTGGCCTCGAAGGCTACGAGCAGTACTTC | - | TRBJ2-7 | TRBV30 | -
CASSSEGTGREKLFF | TGTGCCAGCAGCTCGGAGGGGACAGGACGTGAAAAACTGTTTTTT | once | TRBJ1-4 | TRBV9 | TRBD1
CASSSGPPPGMVPPHF | TGTGCCAGTAGTTCCGGCCCCCCGCCGGGGATGGTACCCCCCCACTTT | - | TRBJ1-6 | TRBV19 | -
CASSYSRGGEGEKLFF | TGTGCCAGCAGTTACTCGCGCGGGGGGGAGGGTGAAAAACTGTTTTTT | - | TRBJ1-4 | TRBV6-5 | -
CASSQDRWRGSNEQFF | TGCGCCAGCAGCCAAGATCGGTGGCGGGGGAGCAATGAGCAGTTCTTC | - | TRBJ2-1 | TRBV4-1 | TRBD2
CASSPGQTEAFF | TGTGCCAGTAGCCCAGGGCAAACTGAAGCTTTCTTT | - | TRBJ1-1 | TRBV19 | -
CASTGEETQYF | TGCGCCAGCACAGGGGAAGAGACCCAGTACTTC | - | TRBJ2-5 | TRBV10-1 | -
CAGNPGQANTEAFF | TGTGCCGGCAACCCGGGACAGGCAAACACTGAAGCTTTCTTT | - | TRBJ1-1 | TRBV28 | TRBD1
CASSLGQGVNQPQHF | TGCGCCAGCAGCTTGGGGCAGGGAGTCAATCAGCCCCAGCATTTT | - | TRBJ1-5 | TRBV5-1 | -
CASSRDRNQPQHF | TGTGCCAGCAGCCGGGACCGCAATCAGCCCCAGCATTTT | - | TRBJ1-5 | TRBV7-8 | -
CATAGGPYNEQFF | TGTGCCACAGCGGGGGGTCCCTACAATGAGCAGTTCTTC | once | TRBJ2-1 | TRBV7-2 | TRBD2
CASSFPQGQMNTEAFF | TGTGCCAGCAGCTTTCCCCAGGGGCAGATGAACACTGAAGCTTTCTTT | - | TRBJ1-1 | TRBV7-8 | -
CASSLEQYGYTF | TGCGCCAGCAGCTTGGAACAGTATGGCTACACCTTC | - | TRBJ1-2 | TRBV5-1 | -
CASSLLGRYGYTF | TGTGCCAGCAGCTTACTGGGGAGGTATGGCTACACCTTC | - | TRBJ1-2 | TRBV7-2 | -
CASNEQGLARANEQFF | TGTGCCAGCAATGAACAGGGACTAGCCCGGGCCAATGAGCAGTTCTTC | - | TRBJ2-1 | TRBV2 | TRBD2
CASLDRQIREKLFF | TGTGCCAGCTTAGACAGACAGATACGGGAAAAACTGTTTTTT | - | TRBJ1-4 | TRBV6-5 | -
CACTPGTGYGYTF | TGTGCCTGCACTCCCGGGACAGGCTATGGCTACACCTTC | - | TRBJ1-2 | TRBV6-5 | TRBD1
CASSSQGGRGNQPQHF | TGTGCCAGCAGTTCCCAGGGGGGCCGCGGCAATCAGCCCCAGCATTTT | - | TRBJ1-5 | TRBV6-2/TRBV6-3 | TRBD1
CATRETGRNTEAFF | TGTGCCACCAGAGAGACAGGTAGGAACACTGAAGCTTTCTTT | - | TRBJ1-1 | TRBV24-1 | -
CASSRGLVPETQYF | TGTGCCAGCAGCCGGGGACTAGTCCCAGAGACCCAGTACTTC | - | TRBJ2-5 | TRBV7-2 | TRBD2
CASSLSYSYEQYF | TGTGCCAGCAGTCTCTCCTACTCCTACGAGCAGTACTTC | - | TRBJ2-7 | TRBV27 | -
CASREGAKGYTF | TGTGCCAGCAGGGAGGGGGCGAAAGGCTACACCTTC | - | TRBJ1-2 | TRBV6-5 | TRBD1